This TCR beta chain was recovered during a study of blood T cell repertoires in COVID-19. Turning to the study itself: Italy, Spain and the United States were the sources of the convalescent and acute COVID-19 samples. From T cells, B-cell-depleted T cells, or PBMCs came the material, which was cDNA or gDNA.

The CDR3 has 16 amino acids. Germline V gene data show CDR1 as MNHNS and CDR2 as SASEGT. With 1 base removed from V and 10 bases from J, the gap between germline ends came to 17 bases. Data came from immunoSEQ multiplex PCR; TCRdb stores just in-frame clones and leaves some out. This sample yields 150,000 to 200,000 clones, of which 82% are seen a single time; around 8% belongs to the top ten. Sequencing was carried out using peripheral blood. The sequence came from a woman in her sixties or seventies with acute or convalescent COVID-19. This chain links TRBV6-1 with TRBJ1-6, with D possibly matching TRBD1 (6 bases). The CDR3 DNA reads TGTGCCAGCAGTGAAGGGGGGATGGGGGCTGGGTCACCCCTCCACTTT. Translated: CASSEGGMGAGSPLHF.